This paragraph covers one T cell receptor beta chain sequence. Its antigen remains unknown. This specimen comes from a study of radiotherapy plus CTLA-4 blockade in lung cancer. Trimming removed 6 bases from V and 8 bases from J, with 16 bases in between. Germline CDR1 reads MRHNA; CDR2 reads SNTAGT. This CDR3 contains 13 residues. Focal radiation plus CTLA-4 blockade with ipilimumab was administered to patients who had chemo-refractory metastatic non-small-cell lung cancer. Study observations and caveats: Response was reportedly best predicted by early blood T cell clone dynamics, with interferon-beta. Among blood TCR repertoires after radiotherapy plus ipilimumab, tumor-derived clones expanded.

Using immunoSEQ multiplex PCR, the repertoire was profiled, and TCRdb retains in-frame clones only, with some absent. Among more than 25,000 clones listed, approximately 79% were seen once. The input for sequencing was peripheral blood, taken from a patient treated with radiotherapy plus ipilimumab. The source is a human donor with non-small cell lung cancer who had stable disease on radiotherapy plus ipilimumab. The rearrangement links TRBV6-4 to TRBJ1-2; no reliable D call. The CDR3 DNA reads TGTGCCAGCAGGGATCCGGGAATAGGAGGCTACACCTTC. Translated, it gives CASRDPGIGGYTF.